This TCR beta chain was identified during a study of identical twins. Whole-study findings and limits: Out-of-frame TCR alpha sharing observed in monozygotic twins exceeded model estimates. Out-of-frame alpha sequences shared between twins exhibited an excess of low generation probability.

A universal primer site was created by template switching, with the cDNA bearing unique molecular identifiers. TCRdb re-called the 5' RACE reads with MiXCR, one entry per CDR3 protein. The sample carries around 690,000 distinct CDR3 sequences, 21% recorded once. The CDR3 is 11 residues long. The V and J ends lost 3 bases and 7 bases respectively, with 5 bases between them. Per germline, CDR1 SGHTS and CDR2 YDEGEE. This clonotype was recorded many times. Its matching antigen is unknown. The data also belong to a second study, concerning T cells expressing NK-cell markers. From that study: Roughly six donors carried dominant NKG2C+ clonotypes that made up roughly 1.0-7.5% of their CD8+ T cells.

Sequencing was carried out using PBMCs. The chain is built from TRBV5-8 and TRBJ1-5; D is ambiguous. This TCR derives from a woman under 30 in good health. The CDR3 bases are TGTGCCAGCAGCTGGATGCAGCCCCAGCATTTT. Translated: CASSWMQPQHF.